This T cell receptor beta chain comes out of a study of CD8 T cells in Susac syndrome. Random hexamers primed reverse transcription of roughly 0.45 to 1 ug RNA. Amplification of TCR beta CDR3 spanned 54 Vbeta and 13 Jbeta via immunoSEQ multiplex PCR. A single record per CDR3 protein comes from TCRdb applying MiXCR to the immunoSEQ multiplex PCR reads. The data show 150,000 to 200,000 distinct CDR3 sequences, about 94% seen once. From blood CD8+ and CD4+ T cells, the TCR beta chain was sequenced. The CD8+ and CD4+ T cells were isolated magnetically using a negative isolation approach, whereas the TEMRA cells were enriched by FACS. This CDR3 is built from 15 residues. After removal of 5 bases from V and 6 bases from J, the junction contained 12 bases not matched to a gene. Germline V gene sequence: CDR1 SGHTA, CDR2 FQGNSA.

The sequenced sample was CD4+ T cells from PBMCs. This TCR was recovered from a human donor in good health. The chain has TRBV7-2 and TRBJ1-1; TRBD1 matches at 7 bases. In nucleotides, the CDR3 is TGTGCCAGCAGCAGACGACAGGGCATTGAGGCTGAAGCTTTCTTT. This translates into CASSRRQGIEAEAFF.